These T cell receptor beta chains were read from a single sample in a study of control samples from healthy donors and cancer patients. Clones were read by immunoSEQ multiplex PCR, and TCRdb kept only the in-frame ones, dropping some. This table has around 110,000 clones, 85% to 90% appearing once. The specimen sequenced was PBMCs. The receptors come from a woman aged 45-59 years with colorectal cancer. Both conserved end residues are part of each CDR3. A D gene is named only where the DNA matches it firmly. Only some rows state a clone size, as once, few, many or a class for expanded clones.

j_call: TRBJ2-5; clone_size: NA; v_call: TRBV19; d_call: TRBD2; cdr3_aa: CASSIGTSGGAETQYF; cdr3_nt: TGTGCCAGTAGTATTGGAACTAGCGGGGGGGCAGAGACCCAGTACTTC
j_call: TRBJ2-1; clone_size: NA; v_call: TRBV25-1; d_call: NA; cdr3_aa: CASSVTGIEQFF; cdr3_nt: TGTGCCAGCAGTGTGACGGGGATAGAGCAGTTCTTC
j_call: TRBJ2-6; clone_size: few; v_call: TRBV5-4; d_call: NA; cdr3_aa: CASSFPGLASGANVLTF; cdr3_nt: TGTGCCAGCAGCTTCCCAGGGTTGGCATCTGGGGCCAACGTCCTGACTTTC
j_call: TRBJ2-1; clone_size: NA; v_call: TRBV6-1; d_call: NA; cdr3_aa: CASSEDQGSEQFF; cdr3_nt: TGTGCCAGCAGTGAAGACCAGGGAAGCGAGCAGTTCTTC
j_call: TRBJ2-3; clone_size: NA; v_call: TRBV30; d_call: NA; cdr3_aa: CAWSAHSTDTQYF; cdr3_nt: TGTGCCTGGAGCGCCCATAGCACAGATACGCAGTATTTT
j_call: TRBJ1-5; clone_size: NA; v_call: TRBV10-3; d_call: NA; cdr3_aa: CAIRAGSGNQPQHF; cdr3_nt: TGTGCCATCAGGGCCGGGTCCGGCAATCAGCCCCAGCATTTT
j_call: TRBJ1-5; clone_size: NA; v_call: TRBV6-4; d_call: TRBD1; cdr3_aa: CASSRQGGQPQHF; cdr3_nt: TGTGCCAGCAGTCGACAGGGAGGTCAGCCCCAGCATTTT
j_call: TRBJ2-7; clone_size: NA; v_call: TRBV30; d_call: NA; cdr3_aa: CAWEPGPLMTHEQYF; cdr3_nt: TGTGCCTGGGAGCCGGGACCGCTTATGACCCACGAGCAGTACTTC
j_call: TRBJ2-1; clone_size: NA; v_call: TRBV5-1; d_call: NA; cdr3_aa: CASRPSGGRDSYNEQFF; cdr3_nt: TGCGCCAGCAGACCTTCTGGTGGGCGCGACTCCTACAATGAGCAGTTCTTC
j_call: TRBJ1-1; clone_size: NA; v_call: TRBV29-1; d_call: NA; cdr3_aa: CSVMNTEAFF; cdr3_nt: TGCAGCGTCATGAACACTGAAGCTTTCTTT
j_call: TRBJ2-5; clone_size: NA; v_call: TRBV19; d_call: NA; cdr3_aa: CASSTPERETQYF; cdr3_nt: TGTGCCAGTAGTACCCCGGAGCGGGAGACCCAGTACTTC
j_call: TRBJ2-1; clone_size: NA; v_call: TRBV7-9; d_call: NA; cdr3_aa: CASSNPAADNEQFF; cdr3_nt: TGTGCCAGCAGCAACCCCGCCGCAGACAATGAGCAGTTCTTC
j_call: TRBJ2-7; clone_size: NA; v_call: TRBV6-5; d_call: NA; cdr3_aa: CASSLDPTSSYEQYF; cdr3_nt: TGTGCCAGCAGCCTGGACCCGACGTCGAGTTACGAGCAGTACTTC
j_call: TRBJ1-2; clone_size: NA; v_call: TRBV5-1; d_call: NA; cdr3_aa: CASSLDQGLRGYTF; cdr3_nt: TGCGCCAGCAGCTTGGATCAGGGACTACGGGGCTACACCTTC
j_call: TRBJ2-3; clone_size: few; v_call: TRBV10-3; d_call: NA; cdr3_aa: CAISEPRTLGATDTQYF; cdr3_nt: TGTGCCATCAGTGAGCCAAGGACTCTTGGGGCCACAGATACGCAGTATTTT
j_call: TRBJ1-3; clone_size: NA; v_call: TRBV7-3; d_call: NA; cdr3_aa: CASSSGVAGNTIYF; cdr3_nt: TGTGCCAGCAGCTCGGGGGTCGCGGGAAACACCATATATTTT
j_call: TRBJ2-3; clone_size: NA; v_call: TRBV27; d_call: TRBD2; cdr3_aa: CASSSSWGGDTQYF; cdr3_nt: TGTGCCAGCAGTTCCTCCTGGGGAGGGGATACGCAGTATTTT
j_call: TRBJ2-2; clone_size: NA; v_call: TRBV15; d_call: TRBD2; cdr3_aa: CATTSGGGYSTGELFF; cdr3_nt: TGTGCCACCACCTCTGGGGGGGGATACAGCACCGGGGAGCTGTTTTTT
j_call: TRBJ2-3; clone_size: NA; v_call: TRBV28; d_call: NA; cdr3_aa: CASSLGRYTDTQYF; cdr3_nt: TGTGCCAGCAGCCTGGGACGTTACACAGATACGCAGTATTTT
j_call: TRBJ1-2; clone_size: NA; v_call: TRBV19; d_call: NA; cdr3_aa: CASSLPDGTNYGYTF; cdr3_nt: TGTGCCAGTAGCCTCCCCGACGGGACTAACTATGGCTACACCTTC
j_call: TRBJ2-5; clone_size: NA; v_call: TRBV11-3; d_call: TRBD2; cdr3_aa: CASSSGGETQYF; cdr3_nt: TGTGCCAGCAGCTCGGGAGGGGAGACCCAGTACTTC
j_call: TRBJ1-2; clone_size: NA; v_call: TRBV7-9; d_call: NA; cdr3_aa: CASSLGQHLYGYTF; cdr3_nt: TGTGCCAGCAGCTTGGGCCAGCACCTCTATGGCTACACCTTC
j_call: TRBJ1-4; clone_size: NA; v_call: TRBV5-6; d_call: NA; cdr3_aa: CASSLARGKLFF; cdr3_nt: TGTGCCAGCAGCTTGGCACGGGGGAAACTGTTTTTT
j_call: TRBJ1-6; clone_size: NA; v_call: TRBV10-3; d_call: NA; cdr3_aa: CAISEIRDITLHF; cdr3_nt: TGTGCCATCAGTGAGATTCGGGACATAACCCTCCACTTT
j_call: TRBJ1-2; clone_size: NA; v_call: TRBV27; d_call: NA; cdr3_aa: CASGPLLGYGYTF; cdr3_nt: TGTGCCAGCGGCCCACTTCTGGGGTATGGCTACACCTTC